The 26 T cell receptor beta chains given below trace back to one sample, sequenced in a study of molecular identifiers for immune sequencing clone quantification. MiXCR was run by TCRdb on the PCR reads, yielding one entry per CDR3 protein. Here the sample spans some 580,000 distinct CDR3 sequences, 25% being singletons. Sequencing was carried out using naive CD8+ T cells from blood, with Jurkat cell RNA spiked in. Subset defined: FACS-sorted CD8+CD4-CCR7+CD45RA+ naive T cells. The source is a human donor in good health. Some libraries in this study had Jurkat cell RNA spiked in.

This clonotype was detected many times. This chain links TRBV7-2 with TRBJ1-4, with a tentative D call TRBD1 (5 bases). The CDR3 is 16 residues long. Germline V gene data show CDR1 as SGHTA and CDR2 as FQGNSA. V lost 4 bases and J lost 0, with 12 bases in between. CDR3: CASSSFPTATNEKLFF. The CDR3 bases are TGTGCCAGCAGCTCATTCCCGACAGCAACTAATGAAAAACTGTTTTTT.

This clonotype was observed many times. The genes are TRBV7-9 and TRBJ2-2, with a tentative D call TRBD2 (6 bases). Per the germline V gene, CDR1 is SEHNR and CDR2 is FQNEAQ (reference sequence). Between the trimmed V and J ends, which lost 6 bases and 5 bases, there was a span of 10 bases. The CDR3 length is 13 residues. The CDR3 bases are TGTGCCAGCAGTTATGCGGGAACCGGGGAGCTGTTTTTT. This translates into CASSYAGTGELFF.

This clonotype was seen a few times. The chain couples TRBV6-2 or TRBV6-3 to TRBJ2-7; D call uncertain. CDR1 and CDR2 from the germline V gene are MNHEY and SVGEGT. The CDR3 covers 14 residues. V was trimmed by 4 bases and J by 3 bases, leaving 13 bases between them. The CDR3 protein is CASSFGSTVYEQYF. Written as DNA, the CDR3 is TGTGCCAGCAGTTTCGGCTCCACGGTCTACGAGCAGTACTTC.

This clonotype was observed a handful of times. The V and J genes are TRBV11-3 and TRBJ2-1, with D tentatively TRBD1 or TRBD2 (5 bases each). Per germline, CDR1 SGHNT and CDR2 YENEEA. CDR3 length: 14 residues. V was pared by 2 bases and J by 4 bases, with 9 bases between. CDR3 loop: CASSLRDRYNEQFF. The CDR3 DNA reads TGTGCCAGCAGCTTAAGGGACCGTTACAATGAGCAGTTCTTC.

Points on this clonotype: This may come from a read error, since a much larger clone is one base off. Written as DNA, the CDR3 is TGTGCCAGCAGCTTAGACTTTGGGGCTAGCAATCAGCCCCAGCATTTT. Protein product: CASSLDFGASNQPQHF. The rearrangement joins TRBV7-2 to TRBJ1-5; D is perhaps TRBD1 (5 bases). Per germline, CDR1 SGHTA and CDR2 FQGNSA. CDR3 length equals 16 residues. The V gene lost 1 base and the J gene lost 0 bases, with 10 bases spanning the gap.

The rearrangement uses TRBV28 and TRBJ2-3; D possibly corresponds to TRBD1 (7 bases). Trimming took off 3 bases at V and 0 bases at J, with 22 bases between the two ends. The CDR3 extends over 19 amino acids. CDR1 and CDR2 from the germline V gene are MDHEN and SYDVKM. The CDR3 DNA sequence: TGTGCCAGCAGTTTGTGGGTGAGGGGGCGGGATGCGAGCACAGATACGCAGTATTTT. It yields the protein CASSLWVRGRDASTDTQYF. Variable domain in full (rest from reference TRBV28 and TRBJ2-3): DVKVTQSSRYLVKRTGEKVFLECVQDMDHENMFWYRQDPGLGLRLIYFSYDVKMKEKGDIPEGYSVSREKKERFSLILESASTNQTSMYLCASSLWVRGRDASTDTQYFGPGTRLTVL.

This chain joins TRBV19 and TRBJ2-2; 10 nucleotides align to TRBD2. Per germline, CDR1 LNHDA and CDR2 SQIVND (reference sequence). The CDR3 has 15 residues. V trimming: 1 base; J trimming: 6 bases; junction bases outside the gene matches: 2. For the CDR3, the DNA is TGTGCCAGTAGTATAGGAAGCGGGAGGGCCGGGGAGCTGTTTTTT. This sequence encodes CASSIGSGRAGELFF. Full variable domain (outside the CDR3, taken from reference TRBV19 and TRBJ2-2): DGGITQSPKYLFRKEGQNVTLSCEQNLNHDAMYWYRQDPGQGLRLIYYSQIVNDFQKGDIAEGYSVSREKKESFPLTVTSAQKNPTAFYLCASSIGSGRAGELFFGEGSRLTVL.

At least ten counts were recorded for this clonotype. The chain has TRBV20-1 and TRBJ2-3; TRBD1 is a possible D gene (5 bases). The CDR3 runs 14 residues. Between the trimmed V and J ends, which lost 6 bases and 0 bases, there was a span of 13 bases. The germline CDR1 and CDR2 sequences are DFQATT and SNEGSKA (reference sequence). CDR3 DNA: TGCAGTGCCCTGGACAAACCTAGCACAGATACGCAGTATTTT. As protein: CSALDKPSTDTQYF.

This clonotype was recorded a few times. This chain links TRBV5-4 with TRBJ2-7; 8 nucleotides line up with TRBD1. The CDR3 spans 14 residues. Germline CDR1 is SGHNT and CDR2 is YYREEE (reference sequence). The V gene end was trimmed by 2 bases and the J gene end by 5 bases; junction bases not matched to a gene: 6. The CDR3 loop is CASSFQGAKDEQYF. The CDR3 DNA follows: TGTGCCAGCAGCTTCCAGGGGGCTAAGGACGAGCAGTACTTC.

This clonotype appeared a few times. The genes are TRBV6-5 and TRBJ2-7; no definite D call. The germline V and J ends were trimmed by 2 bases and 8 bases, with 13 bases remaining between them. Germline assignment: CDR1 MNHEY and CDR2 SVGAGI. The CDR3 has 13 residues. This chain's CDR3 is CASSYGKEFKQYF. In DNA, the CDR3 is TGTGCCAGCAGTTACGGAAAGGAGTTTAAGCAGTACTTC.

This clonotype was detected many times. The chain carries TRBV5-6 and TRBJ1-3; 7 nucleotides align to TRBD1. This CDR3 region has 14 residues. The V and J ends lost 4 bases and 2 bases, in that order; junction bases with no gene match: 3. Per germline, CDR1 SGHDT and CDR2 YYEEEE. CDR3 residues: CASSPDRAGNTIYF. CDR3 DNA sequence: TGTGCCAGCAGCCCCGACAGGGCTGGAAACACCATATATTTT.

The sample holds many counts of this clonotype. This chain uses TRBV25-1 with TRBJ2-7; D uncertain. Trimming pared 4 bases from V and 7 bases from J, leaving 8 bases between. Germline CDR1 is MGHDK and CDR2 is SYGVNS. This CDR3 is 11 amino acids long. The CDR3 region is CASSVTWEQYF. The CDR3 DNA reads TGTGCCAGCAGTGTCACGTGGGAGCAGTACTTC.

The chain uses TRBV30 and TRBJ1-2, with D perhaps matching TRBD1 (6 bases). The germline gives CDR1 GTSNPN, CDR2 SVGIG (reference sequence). CDR3 length equals 11 residues. Trimming pared 1 base from V and 8 bases from J, leaving 8 bases between. CDR3 in DNA: TGTGCCTGGAGTGAAGGGGGAGGCTACACCTTC. It translates to CAWSEGGGYTF.

This clonotype was recorded many times. This chain connects TRBV29-1 to TRBJ1-1, with TRBD1 matching over 9 bases. V lost 4 bases and J lost 5; bases outside the gene matches: 8. The CDR3 length is 14 residues. Germline V gives CDR1 SQVTM, CDR2 ANQGSEA. The CDR3 sequence is CSVATGGVDTEAFF. CDR3 in DNA: TGCAGCGTTGCTACAGGGGGCGTGGATACTGAAGCTTTCTTT.

This clonotype was observed many times. The DNA for the CDR3 is TGTGCCAGCAGTTCCAGGGCCGCGGGGGGCAGCTACGAGCAGTACTTC. This codes for CASSSRAAGGSYEQYF. This rearrangement joins TRBV28 to TRBJ2-7; 8 nucleotides line up with TRBD2. Germline V gene data show CDR1 as MDHEN and CDR2 as SYDVKM. V shed 4 bases, J shed 3 bases, and the junction held 11 bases outside the gene matches. The CDR3 consists of 16 residues.

Worth noting for this clonotype: A read error may explain this, as a much larger clone is one base away. The V call is TRBV14, the J call TRBJ2-2, with D uncertain. This CDR3 comprises 14 residues. V lost 1 base, J lost 1 base, and 4 bases lay in between. Per the germline V gene, CDR1 is SGHDN and CDR2 is FVKESK. CDR3: CASSQVENTGELFF. The CDR3 bases are TGTGCCAGCAGCCAAGTCGAGAACACCGGGGAGCTGTTTTTT.

As regards this clonotype: The CDR3 ends on some other residue instead of the conserved phenylalanine or tryptophan, so this is likely a read error. The V gene is TRBV29-1, the J gene TRBJ2-7; 11 positions match TRBD2. Germline loops: CDR1 SQVTM, CDR2 ANQGSEA. This CDR3 comprises 16 residues. Unmatched junction bases numbered 12, after V lost 2 bases and J lost 6 bases. The CDR3 here is CSVELRTSGLGGEQYY. CDR3 coding DNA: TGCAGCGTTGAACTCCGGACTAGCGGGCTGGGGGGCGAGCAGTACTAC.

The J gene is TRBJ2-7, the V gene TRBV5-6, with a possible D match to TRBD1 (5 bases). Trimming left V 4 bases short and J 3 bases short, with 11 bases between. Germline CDR1 is SGHDT and CDR2 is YYEEEE. The CDR3 consists of 13 residues. The CDR3 bases are TGTGCCAGCAGCGCGACAGATTACTACGAGCAGTACTTC. Its translation is CASSATDYYEQYF.

A few counts support this clonotype. The gene calls are TRBV20-1 and TRBJ2-1, with TRBD1 matching over 9 bases. The CDR3 sequence is 17 residues long. V was pared by 6 bases and J by 4 bases, with 16 bases of the junction left unmatched. Germline CDR1 DFQATT, CDR2 SNEGSKA (reference sequence). The CDR3 bases are TGCAGTGCAGACCGGGACAGGGAACCCCTATCTTACAATGAGCAGTTCTTC. Translation gives CSADRDREPLSYNEQFF.

Details on this clonotype: A read error may explain this, as a much larger clone is one base away. This chain links TRBV28 with TRBJ2-5, with 10 bases lining up with TRBD2. The CDR3 loop spans 15 amino acids. Germline V gene lookup returns CDR1 MDHEN and CDR2 SYDVKM. The CDR3 reads CASSFYSGGSEPQYF. CDR3 nucleotides: TGTGCCAGCAGTTTTTATAGCGGGGGGTCAGAGCCCCAGTACTTC.

In its sample, this clonotype was seen many times. The chain has TRBV4-1 and TRBJ2-3; no firm D call. There are 16 residues in the CDR3. The V end was cut by 4 bases, the J end by 0 bases, with 14 bases between. Germline CDR1 and CDR2: MGHRA and YSYEKL. The CDR3 here is CASSPFDRPSTDTQYF. The DNA for the CDR3 is TGCGCCAGCAGCCCCTTCGATCGACCGAGCACAGATACGCAGTATTTT.

This clonotype has a count of ten or more. The V and J genes are TRBV27 and TRBJ1-4; D perhaps matches TRBD1 (5 bases). V dropped 5 bases and J dropped 5 bases, with 12 bases sitting between them. The V gene's germline CDR1 is MNHEY and CDR2 SMNVEV (reference sequence). The CDR3 length is 14 residues. The CDR3 region has the DNA TGTGCCAGCAGTATGACAGCTATGAATGAAAAACTGTTTTTT. Amino acid sequence: CASSMTAMNEKLFF.

The CDR3 bases are TGTGCCAGCAGTCAGTATTACCTCTCTGGAAACACCATATATTTT. It codes for CASSQYYLSGNTIYF. The chain is built from TRBV27 and TRBJ1-3; no reliable D call. The CDR3 is made up of 15 amino acids. CDR1 is MNHEY and CDR2 is SMNVEV in the germline V gene (reference sequence). Trimming stripped 5 bases from V and 0 bases from J, with 11 bases between.

This clonotype was seen more than once but under ten times. J is TRBJ2-3 and V is TRBV6-2 or TRBV6-3; no clear D gene. Germline CDR1 reads MNHEY; CDR2 reads SVGEGT. Trimming shortened V by 2 bases and J by 2 bases, and 8 bases separated the two germline ends. The CDR3 runs 14 residues. CDR3 bases: TGTGCCAGCAGTTACATAGCTAACACAGATACGCAGTATTTT. Residues: CASSYIANTDTQYF.

This clonotype was found many times. The chain links TRBV4-1 to TRBJ2-4; possibly TRBD1 for D (5 bases). V was cut by 5 bases and J by 1 base, with 21 bases left in between. CDR3 length: 18 residues. CDR1 is MGHRA, CDR2 YSYEKL, per germline. The CDR3 loop is CASSSSTAGKLAKNIQYF. The CDR3 bases are TGCGCCAGCAGCTCCTCAACTGCAGGGAAATTGGCCAAAAACATTCAGTACTTC.

This clonotype was seen only a few times. The V call is TRBV29-1, the J call TRBJ2-7; D is possibly TRBD1 (5 bases). Trimming cost V 7 bases and J 3 bases, with 16 bases left between them. Germline lookup yields CDR1 SQVTM and CDR2 ANQGSEA. This CDR3 has 13 residues. The CDR3 protein is CSARTRPFYEQYF. The DNA of the CDR3 is TGCAGCGCCAGGACACGACCCTTCTACGAGCAGTACTTC.